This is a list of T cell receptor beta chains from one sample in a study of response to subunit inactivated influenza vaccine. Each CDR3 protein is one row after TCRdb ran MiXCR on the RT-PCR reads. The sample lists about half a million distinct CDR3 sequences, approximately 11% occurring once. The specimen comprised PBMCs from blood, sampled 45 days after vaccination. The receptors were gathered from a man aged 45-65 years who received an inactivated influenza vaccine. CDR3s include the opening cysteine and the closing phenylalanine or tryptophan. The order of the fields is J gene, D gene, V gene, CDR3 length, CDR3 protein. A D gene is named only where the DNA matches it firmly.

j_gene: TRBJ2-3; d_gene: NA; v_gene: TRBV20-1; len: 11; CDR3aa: CSARLTDTQYF
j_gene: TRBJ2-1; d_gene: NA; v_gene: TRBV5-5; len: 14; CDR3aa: CASSLTLTGNEQFF
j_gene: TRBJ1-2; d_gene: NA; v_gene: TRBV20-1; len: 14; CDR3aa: CSARDRFLGVGYTF
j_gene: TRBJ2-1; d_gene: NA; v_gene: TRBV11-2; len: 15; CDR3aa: CASSLDRGYYDEQFF
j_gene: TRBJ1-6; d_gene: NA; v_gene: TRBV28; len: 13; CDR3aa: CASRREYDSPLHF
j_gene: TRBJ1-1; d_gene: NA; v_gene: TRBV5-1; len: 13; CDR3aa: CASSQDGNTEAFF
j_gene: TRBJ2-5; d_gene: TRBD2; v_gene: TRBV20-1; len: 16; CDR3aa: CSARDISGGVQETQYF
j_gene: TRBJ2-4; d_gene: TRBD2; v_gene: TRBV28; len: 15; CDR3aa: CASGRASGNQNIQYF
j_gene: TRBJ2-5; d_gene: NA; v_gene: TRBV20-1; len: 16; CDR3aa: CCARDTTGGSKETQYF
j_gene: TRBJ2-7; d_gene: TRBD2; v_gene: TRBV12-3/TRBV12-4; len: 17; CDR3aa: CASSLKTSGGAQVEQYF
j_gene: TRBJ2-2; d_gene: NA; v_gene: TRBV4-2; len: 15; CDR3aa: CASSQSRGRAGELFF
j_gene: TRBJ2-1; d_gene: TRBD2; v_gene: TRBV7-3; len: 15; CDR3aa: CASSVTSGSIYEQFF
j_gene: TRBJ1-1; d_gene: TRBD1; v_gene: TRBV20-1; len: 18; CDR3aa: CSARDPAAGGGFGVEAFF
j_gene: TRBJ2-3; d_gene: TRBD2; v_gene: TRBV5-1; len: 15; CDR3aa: CASSPERGGSDTQYF
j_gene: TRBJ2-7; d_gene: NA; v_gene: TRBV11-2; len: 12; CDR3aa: CASSHLGRDGSF
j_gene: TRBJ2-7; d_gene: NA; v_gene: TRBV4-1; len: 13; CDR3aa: CACSQDRGTPQAF
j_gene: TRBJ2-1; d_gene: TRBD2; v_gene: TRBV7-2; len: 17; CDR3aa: CASSLGAGGSGYNEQFF
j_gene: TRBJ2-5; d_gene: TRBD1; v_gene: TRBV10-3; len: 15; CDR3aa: CAISEREGAGETQYF
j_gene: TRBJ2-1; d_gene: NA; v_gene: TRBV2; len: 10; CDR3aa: CASRSDEQFF
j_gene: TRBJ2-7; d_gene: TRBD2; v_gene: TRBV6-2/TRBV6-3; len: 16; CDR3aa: CASSSAGLAVSYEQYF
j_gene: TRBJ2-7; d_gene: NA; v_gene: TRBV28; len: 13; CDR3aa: CASSFPVSYEQYF
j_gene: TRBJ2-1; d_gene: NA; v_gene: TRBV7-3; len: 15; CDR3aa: CASSLTTGPYNEQFF
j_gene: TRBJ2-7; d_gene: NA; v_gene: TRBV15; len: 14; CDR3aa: CATSTVMGGYEQYF
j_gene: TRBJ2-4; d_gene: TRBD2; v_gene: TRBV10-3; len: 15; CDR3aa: CAISDQREGLDIQYF
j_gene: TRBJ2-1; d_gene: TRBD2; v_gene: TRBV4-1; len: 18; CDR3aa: CASSQARVRGGPYNEQFF
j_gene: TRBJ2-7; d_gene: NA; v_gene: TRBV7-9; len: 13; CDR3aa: CASSLGGDGEQYF
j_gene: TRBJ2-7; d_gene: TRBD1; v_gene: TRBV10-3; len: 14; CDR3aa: CANGTGTERYEQYF
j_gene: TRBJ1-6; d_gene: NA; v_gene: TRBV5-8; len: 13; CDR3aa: CASSLQGPSPLHF
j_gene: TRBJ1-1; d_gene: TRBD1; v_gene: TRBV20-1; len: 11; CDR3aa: CSALQGGEAFF
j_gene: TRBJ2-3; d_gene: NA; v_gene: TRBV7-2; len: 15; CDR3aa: CASSQLRSRADTQYF
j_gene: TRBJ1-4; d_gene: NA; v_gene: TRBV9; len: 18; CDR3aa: CASRVFCRLVATNEKLFF
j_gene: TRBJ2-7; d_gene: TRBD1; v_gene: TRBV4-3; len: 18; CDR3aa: CASSQDPYGTGNSYEQYF
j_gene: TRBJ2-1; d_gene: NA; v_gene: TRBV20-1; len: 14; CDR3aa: CSARMDAPRYEQFF
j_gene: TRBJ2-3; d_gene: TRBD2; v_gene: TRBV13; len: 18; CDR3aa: CASSLAKYGLAGSDTQYF
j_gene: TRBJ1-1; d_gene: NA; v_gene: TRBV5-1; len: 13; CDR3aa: CASRYQGNTEAFF
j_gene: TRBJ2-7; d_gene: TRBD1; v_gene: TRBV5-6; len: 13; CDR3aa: CASIKTGGNEQYF
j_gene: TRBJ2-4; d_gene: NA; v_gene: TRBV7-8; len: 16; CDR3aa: CASSSLIGGFKNIQYF
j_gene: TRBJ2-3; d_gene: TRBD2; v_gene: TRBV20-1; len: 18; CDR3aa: CSADGLAGGPGGTDTQYF
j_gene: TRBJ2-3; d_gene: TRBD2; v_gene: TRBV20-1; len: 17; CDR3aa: CSARDLAGGTSTDTQYF
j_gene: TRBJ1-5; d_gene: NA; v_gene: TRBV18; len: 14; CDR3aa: CASSPQRENQPQHF
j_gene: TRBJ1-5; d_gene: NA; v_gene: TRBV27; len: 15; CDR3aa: CASRKLAGEYQPQHF
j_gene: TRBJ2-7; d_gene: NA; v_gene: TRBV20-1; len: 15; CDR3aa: CSAHSRASSSYEQYF
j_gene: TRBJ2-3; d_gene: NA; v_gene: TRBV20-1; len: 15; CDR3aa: CSARRGSGYTDTQYF
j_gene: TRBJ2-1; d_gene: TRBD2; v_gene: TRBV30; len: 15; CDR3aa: CAWSVLAGGGHEQFF
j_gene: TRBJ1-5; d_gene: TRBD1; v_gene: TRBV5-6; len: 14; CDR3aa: CASSRQGGDQPQHF
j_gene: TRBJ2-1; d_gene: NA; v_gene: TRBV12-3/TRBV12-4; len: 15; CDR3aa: CASIPRGGAGNEQFF
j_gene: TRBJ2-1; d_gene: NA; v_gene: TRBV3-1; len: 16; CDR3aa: CASSPSAGASYNEQFF
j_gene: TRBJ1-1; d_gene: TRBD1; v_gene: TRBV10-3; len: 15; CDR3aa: CATRTGSLADTEAFF
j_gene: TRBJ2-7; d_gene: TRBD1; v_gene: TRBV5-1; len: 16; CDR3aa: CASSLGGGQGANEQYF
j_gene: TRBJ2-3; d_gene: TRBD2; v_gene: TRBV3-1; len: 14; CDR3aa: CASSREGGRNTQYF
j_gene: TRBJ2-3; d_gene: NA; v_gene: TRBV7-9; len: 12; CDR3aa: CASSRAVDTQYF
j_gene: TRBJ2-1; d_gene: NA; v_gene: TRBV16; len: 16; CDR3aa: CASSQSGRGAYNEQFF
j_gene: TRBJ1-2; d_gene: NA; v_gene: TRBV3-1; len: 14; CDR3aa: CASSQPQGTSGYTF
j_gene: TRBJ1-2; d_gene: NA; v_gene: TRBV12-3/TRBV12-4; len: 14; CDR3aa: CASNLREGGVGYTF
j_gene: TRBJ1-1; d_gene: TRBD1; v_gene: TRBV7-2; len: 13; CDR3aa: CASSAYRDSEAFF